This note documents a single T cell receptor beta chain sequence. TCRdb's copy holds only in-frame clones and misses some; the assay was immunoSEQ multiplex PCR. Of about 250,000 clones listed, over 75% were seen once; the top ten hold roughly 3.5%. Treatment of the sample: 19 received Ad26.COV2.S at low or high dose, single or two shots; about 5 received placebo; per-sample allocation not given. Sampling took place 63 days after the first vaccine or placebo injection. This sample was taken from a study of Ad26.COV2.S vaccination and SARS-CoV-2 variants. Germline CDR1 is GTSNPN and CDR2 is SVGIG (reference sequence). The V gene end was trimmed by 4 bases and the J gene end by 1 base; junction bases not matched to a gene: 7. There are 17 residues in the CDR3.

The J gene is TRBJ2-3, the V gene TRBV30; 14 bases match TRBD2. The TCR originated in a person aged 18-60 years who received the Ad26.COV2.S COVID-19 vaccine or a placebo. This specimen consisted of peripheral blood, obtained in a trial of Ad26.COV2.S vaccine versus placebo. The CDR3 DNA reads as TGTGCCTGGACGGCGATGGGACTAGCGGGAGGCACAGATACGCAGTATTTT. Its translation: CAWTAMGLAGGTDTQYF.